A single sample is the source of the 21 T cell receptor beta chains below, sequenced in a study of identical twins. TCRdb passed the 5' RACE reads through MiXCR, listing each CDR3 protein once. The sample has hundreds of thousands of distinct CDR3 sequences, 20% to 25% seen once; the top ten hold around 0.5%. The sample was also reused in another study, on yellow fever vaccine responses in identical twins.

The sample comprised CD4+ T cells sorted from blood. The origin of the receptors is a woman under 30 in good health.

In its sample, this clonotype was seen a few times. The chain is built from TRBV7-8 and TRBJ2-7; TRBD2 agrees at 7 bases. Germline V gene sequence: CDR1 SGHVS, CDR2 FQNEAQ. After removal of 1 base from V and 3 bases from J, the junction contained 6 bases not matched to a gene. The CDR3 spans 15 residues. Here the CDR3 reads CASSLVGGFLYEQYF. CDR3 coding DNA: TGTGCCAGCAGCTTAGTGGGAGGGTTTCTCTACGAGCAGTACTTC. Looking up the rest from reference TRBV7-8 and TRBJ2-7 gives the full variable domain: GAGVSQSPRYKVAKRGQDVALRCDPISGHVSLFWYQQALGQGPEFLTYFQNEAQLDKSGLPSDRFFAERPEGSVSTLKIQRTQQEDSAVYLCASSLVGGFLYEQYFGPGTRLTVT.

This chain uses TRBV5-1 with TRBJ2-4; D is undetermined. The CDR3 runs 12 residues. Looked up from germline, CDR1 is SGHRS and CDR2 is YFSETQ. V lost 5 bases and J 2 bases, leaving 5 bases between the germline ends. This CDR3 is CASSDTKNIQYF. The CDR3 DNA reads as TGCGCCAGCAGTGATACCAAAAACATTCAGTACTTC.

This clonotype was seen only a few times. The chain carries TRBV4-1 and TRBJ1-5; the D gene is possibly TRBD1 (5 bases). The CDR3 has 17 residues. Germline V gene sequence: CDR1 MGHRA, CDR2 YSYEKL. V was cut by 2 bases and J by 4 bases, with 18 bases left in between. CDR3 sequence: CASSQPGRSSENQPQHF. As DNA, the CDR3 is TGCGCCAGCAGCCAACCGGGACGCTCCTCTGAGAATCAGCCCCAGCATTTT.

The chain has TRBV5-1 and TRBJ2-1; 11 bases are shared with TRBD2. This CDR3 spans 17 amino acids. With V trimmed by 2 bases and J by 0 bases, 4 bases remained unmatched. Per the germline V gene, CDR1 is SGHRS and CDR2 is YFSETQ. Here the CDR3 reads CASSFGTSGASYNEQFF. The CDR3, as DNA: TGCGCCAGCAGCTTCGGGACTAGCGGAGCCTCCTACAATGAGCAGTTCTTC.

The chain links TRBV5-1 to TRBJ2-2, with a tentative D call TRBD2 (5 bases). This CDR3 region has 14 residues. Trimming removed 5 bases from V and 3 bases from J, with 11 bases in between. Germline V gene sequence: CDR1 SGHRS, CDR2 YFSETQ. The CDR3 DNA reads TGCGCCAGCAGGACGGACGGGGACACCGGGGAGCTGTTTTTT. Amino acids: CASRTDGDTGELFF.

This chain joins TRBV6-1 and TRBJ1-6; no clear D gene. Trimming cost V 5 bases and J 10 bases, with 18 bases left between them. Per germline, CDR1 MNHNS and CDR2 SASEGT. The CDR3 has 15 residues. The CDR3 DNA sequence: TGTGCCAGCAGTCTAAGGGAATTTGAGTACTCACCCCTCCACTTT. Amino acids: CASSLREFEYSPLHF.

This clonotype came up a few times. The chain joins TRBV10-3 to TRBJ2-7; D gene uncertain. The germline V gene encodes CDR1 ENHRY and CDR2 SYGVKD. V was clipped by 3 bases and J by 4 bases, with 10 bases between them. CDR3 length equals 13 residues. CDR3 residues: CAISDVYAYEQYV. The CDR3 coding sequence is TGTGCCATCAGTGATGTGTACGCGTACGAGCAGTACGTC.

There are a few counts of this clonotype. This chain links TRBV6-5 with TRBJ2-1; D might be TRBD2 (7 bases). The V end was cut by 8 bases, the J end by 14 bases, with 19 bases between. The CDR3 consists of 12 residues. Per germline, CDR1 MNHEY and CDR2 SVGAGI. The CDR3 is CASRAGAGEEFF. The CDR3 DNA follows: TGTGCCAGCCGAGCAGGGGCGGGAGAAGAGTTCTTC.

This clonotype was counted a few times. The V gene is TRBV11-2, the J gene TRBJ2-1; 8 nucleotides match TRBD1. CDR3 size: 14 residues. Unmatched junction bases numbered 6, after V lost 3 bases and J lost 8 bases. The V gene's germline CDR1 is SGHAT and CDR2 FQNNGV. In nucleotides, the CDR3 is TGTGCCAGCAGCTTCGACGGACAGGGCGATGAGCAGTTCTTC. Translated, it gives CASSFDGQGDEQFF.

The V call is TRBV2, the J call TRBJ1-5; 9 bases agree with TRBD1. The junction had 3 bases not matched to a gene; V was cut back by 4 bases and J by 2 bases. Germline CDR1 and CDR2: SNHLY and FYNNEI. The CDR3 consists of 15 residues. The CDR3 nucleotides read TGTGCCAGCAGTGGGGACAGGGTTGGCAATCAGCCCCAGCATTTT. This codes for CASSGDRVGNQPQHF.

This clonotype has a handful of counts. The CDR3 nucleotides are TGTGCCAGCAGTCTCGGGACCCAAGGATCTGGAAACACCATATATTTT. This codes for CASSLGTQGSGNTIYF. The rearrangement uses TRBV12-3 or TRBV12-4 and TRBJ1-3, with D perhaps TRBD1 (5 bases). V lost 5 bases and J lost 1, with 15 bases in between. This CDR3 contains 16 residues.

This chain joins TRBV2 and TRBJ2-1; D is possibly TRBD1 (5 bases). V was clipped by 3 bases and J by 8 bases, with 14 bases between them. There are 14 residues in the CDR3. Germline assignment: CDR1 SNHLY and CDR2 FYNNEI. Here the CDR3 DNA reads TGTGCCAGCAGTGAGGGCAGGGCTGTTGATGAGCAGTTCTTC. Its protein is CASSEGRAVDEQFF. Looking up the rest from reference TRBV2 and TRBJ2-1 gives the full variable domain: EPEVTQTPSHQVTQMGQEVILRCVPISNHLYFYWYRQILGQKVEFLVSFYNNEISEKSEIFDDQFSVERPDGSNFTLKIRSTKLEDSAMYFCASSEGRAVDEQFFGPGTRLTVL.

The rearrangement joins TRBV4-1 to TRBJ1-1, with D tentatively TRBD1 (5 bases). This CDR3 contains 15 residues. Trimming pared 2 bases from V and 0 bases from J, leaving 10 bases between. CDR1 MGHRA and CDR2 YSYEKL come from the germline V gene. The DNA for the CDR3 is TGCGCCAGCAGCCAAAAGGGGACCTTGAACACTGAAGCTTTCTTT. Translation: CASSQKGTLNTEAFF.

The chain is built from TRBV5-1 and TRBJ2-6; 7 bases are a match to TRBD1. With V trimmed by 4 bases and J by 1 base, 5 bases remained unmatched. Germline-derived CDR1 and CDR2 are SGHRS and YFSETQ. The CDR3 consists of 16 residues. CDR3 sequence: CASSRDRSSGANVLTF. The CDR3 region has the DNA TGCGCCAGCAGCCGGGACAGATCGTCTGGGGCCAACGTCCTGACTTTC.

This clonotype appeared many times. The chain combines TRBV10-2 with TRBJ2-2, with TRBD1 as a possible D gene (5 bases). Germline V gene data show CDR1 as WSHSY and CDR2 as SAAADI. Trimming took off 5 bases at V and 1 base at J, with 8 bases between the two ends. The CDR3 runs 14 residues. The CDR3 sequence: CASSTDRNTGELFF. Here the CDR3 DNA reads TGCGCCAGCAGTACAGACAGGAACACCGGGGAGCTGTTTTTT.

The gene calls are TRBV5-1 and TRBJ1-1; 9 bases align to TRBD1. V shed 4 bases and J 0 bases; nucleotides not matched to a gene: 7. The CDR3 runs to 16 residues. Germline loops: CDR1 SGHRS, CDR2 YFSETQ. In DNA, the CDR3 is TGCGCCAGCAGCACCACCGGACAGGGGCTGAACACTGAAGCTTTCTTT. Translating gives CASSTTGQGLNTEAFF.

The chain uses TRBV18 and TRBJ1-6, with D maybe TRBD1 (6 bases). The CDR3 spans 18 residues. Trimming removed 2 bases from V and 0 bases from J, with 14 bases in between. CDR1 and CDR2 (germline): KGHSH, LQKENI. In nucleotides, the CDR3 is TGTGCCAGCTCACCAGCCGGGGGGCTCAGCTCCTATAATTCACCCCTCCACTTT. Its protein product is CASSPAGGLSSYNSPLHF.

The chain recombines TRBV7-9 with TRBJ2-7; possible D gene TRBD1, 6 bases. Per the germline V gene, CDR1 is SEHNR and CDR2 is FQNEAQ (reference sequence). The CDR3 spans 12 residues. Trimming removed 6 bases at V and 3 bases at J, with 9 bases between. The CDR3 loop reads CASRNRDYEQYF. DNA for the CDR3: TGTGCCAGCAGGAACAGGGACTACGAGCAGTACTTC.

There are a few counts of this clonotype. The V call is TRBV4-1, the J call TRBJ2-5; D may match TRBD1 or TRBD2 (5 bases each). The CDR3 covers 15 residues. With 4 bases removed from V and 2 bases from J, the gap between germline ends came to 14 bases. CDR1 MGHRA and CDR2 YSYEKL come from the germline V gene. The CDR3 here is CASSPEERTQETQYF. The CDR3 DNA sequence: TGCGCCAGCAGCCCGGAGGAGCGGACACAAGAGACCCAGTACTTC.

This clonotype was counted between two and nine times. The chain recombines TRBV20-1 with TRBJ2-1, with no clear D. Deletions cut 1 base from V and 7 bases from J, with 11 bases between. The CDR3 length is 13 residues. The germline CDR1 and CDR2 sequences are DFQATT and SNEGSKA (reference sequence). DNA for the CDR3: TGCAGTGCTAGAGTGGGTTTGGGAAATGAGCAGTTCTTC. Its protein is CSARVGLGNEQFF.

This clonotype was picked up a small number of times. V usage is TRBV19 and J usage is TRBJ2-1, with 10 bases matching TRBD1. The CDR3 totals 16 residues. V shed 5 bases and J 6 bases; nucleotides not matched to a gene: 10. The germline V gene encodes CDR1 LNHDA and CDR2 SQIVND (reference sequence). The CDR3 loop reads CASSQSGTGVPNEQFF. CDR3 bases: TGTGCCAGTAGTCAATCCGGGACAGGGGTTCCCAATGAGCAGTTCTTC.